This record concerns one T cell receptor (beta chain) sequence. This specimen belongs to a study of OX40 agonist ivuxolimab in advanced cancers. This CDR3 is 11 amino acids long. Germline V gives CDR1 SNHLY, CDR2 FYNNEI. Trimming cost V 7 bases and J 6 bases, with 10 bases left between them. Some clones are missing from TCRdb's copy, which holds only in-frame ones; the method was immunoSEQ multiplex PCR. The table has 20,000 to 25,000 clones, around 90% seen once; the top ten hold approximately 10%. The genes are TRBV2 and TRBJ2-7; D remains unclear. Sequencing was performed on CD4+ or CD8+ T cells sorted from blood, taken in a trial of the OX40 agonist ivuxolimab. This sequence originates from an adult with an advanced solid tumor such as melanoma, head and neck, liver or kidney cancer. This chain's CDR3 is CASTIYVEQYF. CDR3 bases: TGTGCCAGCACAATTTACGTCGAGCAGTACTTC.